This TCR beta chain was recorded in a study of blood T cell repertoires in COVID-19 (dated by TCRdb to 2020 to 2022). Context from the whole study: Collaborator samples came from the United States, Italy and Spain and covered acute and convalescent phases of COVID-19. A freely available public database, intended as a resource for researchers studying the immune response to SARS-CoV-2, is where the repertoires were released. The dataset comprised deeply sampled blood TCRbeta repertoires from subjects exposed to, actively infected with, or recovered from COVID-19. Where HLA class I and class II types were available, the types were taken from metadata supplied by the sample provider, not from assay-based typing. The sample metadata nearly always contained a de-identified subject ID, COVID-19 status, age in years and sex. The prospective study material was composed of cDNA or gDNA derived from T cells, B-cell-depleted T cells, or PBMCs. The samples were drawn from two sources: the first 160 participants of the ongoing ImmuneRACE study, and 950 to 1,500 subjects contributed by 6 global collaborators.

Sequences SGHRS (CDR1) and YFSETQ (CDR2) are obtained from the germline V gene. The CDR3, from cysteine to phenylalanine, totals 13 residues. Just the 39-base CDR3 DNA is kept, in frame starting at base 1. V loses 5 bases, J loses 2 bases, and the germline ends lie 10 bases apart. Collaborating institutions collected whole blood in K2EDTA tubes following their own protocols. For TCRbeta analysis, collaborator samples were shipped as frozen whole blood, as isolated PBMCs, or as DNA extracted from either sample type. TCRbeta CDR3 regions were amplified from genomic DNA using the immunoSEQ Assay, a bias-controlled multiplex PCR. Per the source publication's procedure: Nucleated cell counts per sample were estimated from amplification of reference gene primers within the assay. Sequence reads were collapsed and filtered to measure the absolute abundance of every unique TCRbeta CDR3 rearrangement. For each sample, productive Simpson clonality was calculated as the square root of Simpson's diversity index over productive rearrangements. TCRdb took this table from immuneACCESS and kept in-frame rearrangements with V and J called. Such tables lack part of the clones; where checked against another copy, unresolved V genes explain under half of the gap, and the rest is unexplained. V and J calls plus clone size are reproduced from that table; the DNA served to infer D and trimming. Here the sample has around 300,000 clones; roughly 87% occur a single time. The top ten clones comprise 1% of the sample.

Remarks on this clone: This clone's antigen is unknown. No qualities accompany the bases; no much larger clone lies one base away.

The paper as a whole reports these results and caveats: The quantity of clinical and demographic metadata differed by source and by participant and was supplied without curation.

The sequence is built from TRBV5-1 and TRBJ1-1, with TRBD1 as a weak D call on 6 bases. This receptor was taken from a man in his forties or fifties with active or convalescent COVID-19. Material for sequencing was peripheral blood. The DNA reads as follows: TGCGCCAGCAGAATACAGGGAAACACTGAAGCTTTCTTT. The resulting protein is CASRIQGNTEAFF.